Following are 11 T cell receptor beta chains from one sample sequenced in a study of blood T cell repertoires in COVID-19 (TCRdb year 2020). The library relied on the immunoSEQ multiplex PCR assay. This is the immuneACCESS table as TCRdb keeps it, with only in-frame sequences that have V and J called. A part of the clones is gone; compared with another copy, unresolved V genes explain less than half, and the rest is unexplained. This sample holds 250,000 or so clones; about nine tenths were observed only once. Clones ranked in the top ten supply 1.5% of the sample. Sequenced sample: peripheral blood. All receptors derive from a woman in her forties who had recovered from COVID-19.

This sequence joins TRBV30 and TRBJ2-7; 7 nucleotides line up with TRBD2. CDR1 GTSNPN and CDR2 SVGIG come from the germline V gene (reference sequence). The CDR3 is made up of 15 amino acids. With V trimmed by 1 base and J by 1 base, 7 bases remained unmatched. The CDR3: CAWSGFGGFSYEQYF. The CDR3, as DNA: TGTGCCTGGAGTGGTTTCGGGGGGTTTTCCTACGAGCAGTACTTC.

V gene TRBV12-3 or TRBV12-4 combines with J gene TRBJ1-2; D not resolved. This CDR3 contains 12 residues. Trimming took off 2 bases at V and 1 base at J, with 2 bases between the two ends. CDR3 loop: CASSLLNYGYTF. CDR3 coding DNA: TGTGCCAGCAGTTTACTTAACTATGGCTACACCTTC.

The chain joins TRBV27 to TRBJ2-1, with TRBD2 matching 10 bases. The CDR3 consists of 15 residues. Germline CDR1 is MNHEY and CDR2 is SMNVEV (reference sequence). J lost 6 bases, V lost 7 bases, and 9 bases had no gene match. The CDR3 nucleotides are TGTGCCAGCACGAAAAAGCGGGGGGGGTCCAATGAGCAGTTCTTC. Amino acid sequence: CASTKKRGGSNEQFF.

The rearrangement joins TRBV18 to TRBJ1-6, with a weak D call TRBD1 (5 bases). The CDR3 is 15 amino acids. Germline CDR1 reads KGHSH; CDR2 reads LQKENI. V dropped 2 bases and J dropped 8 bases, with 13 bases sitting between them. CDR3 sequence (DNA): TGTGCCAGCTCACCATCCGAGACAGCGTATTCACCCCTCCACTTT. The encoded protein is CASSPSETAYSPLHF.

This clone was observed a few times. This chain's CDR3 is CASSASGTGGEKLFF. The CDR3 nucleotides are TGTGCCAGCAGCGCCTCCGGGACAGGAGGCGAAAAACTGTTTTTT. The chain recombines TRBV9 with TRBJ1-4; 8 nucleotides match TRBD1. V lost 3 bases and J lost 8; bases outside the gene matches: 9. Germline CDR1 and CDR2: SGDLS and YYNGEE. This CDR3 has 15 residues.

The chain uses TRBV27 and TRBJ2-7, with TRBD1 identical over 9 bases. This CDR3 contains 15 residues. CDR1 MNHEY and CDR2 SMNVEV come from the germline V gene (reference sequence). V gave up 3 bases and J gave up 0 bases; unmatched junction bases: 3. The DNA for the CDR3 is TGTGCCAGCAGTTTGGGACAGGGCTACTCCTACGAGCAGTACTTC. This codes for CASSLGQGYSYEQYF.

The rearrangement joins TRBV7-8 to TRBJ2-1, with D perhaps TRBD1 (5 bases). The CDR3 sequence is 16 residues long. Germline-derived CDR1 and CDR2 are SGHVS and FQNEAQ. V shed 5 bases and J shed 1 base, with 15 bases lying between them. The CDR3 loop reads CASSVRGPGSYNEQFF. DNA of the CDR3: TGTGCCAGCAGCGTGCGCGGCCCAGGGTCCTACAATGAGCAGTTCTTC.

This clone was found once. The CDR3 DNA sequence: TGTGCCAGCACTGCCCCCGGGACTAGCCGTCAAGAGACCCAGTACTTC. Its translation is CASTAPGTSRQETQYF. V gene TRBV2 combines with J gene TRBJ2-5; 9 nucleotides match TRBD2. The CDR3 is made up of 16 amino acids. Germline-derived CDR1 and CDR2 are SNHLY and FYNNEI. Trimming at V came to 7 bases and at J to 2 bases, leaving 11 bases not matched to a gene.

The CDR3 DNA reads as TGTGCCAGCAGCGTAGAGGGGGGGACTGGCCGCCAAAAACTGTTTTTT. It yields the protein CASSVEGGTGRQKLFF. The rearrangement uses TRBV9 and TRBJ1-4, with a tentative D call TRBD1 (6 bases). The germline gives CDR1 SGDLS, CDR2 YYNGEE. CDR3 length equals 16 residues. Trimming stripped 0 bases from V and 9 bases from J, with 18 bases between.

V gene TRBV30 combines with J gene TRBJ1-5; TRBD1 matches at 7 bases. After removal of 2 bases from V and 0 bases from J, the junction contained 10 bases not matched to a gene. CDR1 and CDR2 from the germline V gene are GTSNPN and SVGIG (reference sequence). This CDR3 region has 17 residues. The CDR3 region has the DNA TGTGCCTGGAGTAGGGCAGGGGGTTCCCTTAGCAATCAGCCCCAGCATTTT. Protein sequence: CAWSRAGGSLSNQPQHF. The whole variable domain, filled in from reference TRBV30 and TRBJ1-5, reads SQTIHQWPATLVQPVGSPLSLECTVEGTSNPNLYWYRQAAGRGLQLLFYSVGIGQISSEVPQNLSASRPQDRQFILSSKKLLLSDSGFYLCAWSRAGGSLSNQPQHFGDGTRLSIL.

The chain uses TRBV30 and TRBJ1-3; tentative D call: TRBD1 (6 bases). CDR3 length: 13 amino acids. Per germline, CDR1 GTSNPN and CDR2 SVGIG (reference sequence). The V end was cut by 7 bases, the J end by 9 bases, with 19 bases between. The CDR3 spells CASHWKGVGTIYF. The CDR3 region has the DNA TGTGCCTCACATTGGAAGGGGGTTGGCACCATATATTTT.